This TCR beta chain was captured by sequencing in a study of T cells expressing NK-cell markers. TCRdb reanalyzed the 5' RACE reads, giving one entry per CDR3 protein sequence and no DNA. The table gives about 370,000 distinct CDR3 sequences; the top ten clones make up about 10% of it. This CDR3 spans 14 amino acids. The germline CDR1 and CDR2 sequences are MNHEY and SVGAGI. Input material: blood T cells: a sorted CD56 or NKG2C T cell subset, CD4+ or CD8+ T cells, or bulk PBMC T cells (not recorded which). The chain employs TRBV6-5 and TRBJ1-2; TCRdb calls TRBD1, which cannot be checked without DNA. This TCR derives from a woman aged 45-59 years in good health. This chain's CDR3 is CASSDLGQGSGYTF.